This T cell receptor beta chain was observed in a study of memory CD4+ T cells and cytomegalovirus serostatus. The sort gate was single viable CD3+CD4+CD8-CD45RO+ cells for memory CD4+ T cells. TCRdb's copy holds only in-frame clones and misses some; the assay was immunoSEQ multiplex PCR. The repertoire holds about 80,000 clones, with around 80% as singletons. Trimming removed 8 bases from V and 3 bases from J; junction bases left unmatched: 13. This CDR3 has 16 residues. In germline, CDR1 is MDHEN, CDR2 SYDVKM. The gene calls are TRBV28 and TRBJ1-1; 9 nucleotides align to TRBD1. The receptor was derived from an adult in good health and CMV-seronegative. Sequencing was carried out using memory CD4+ T cells from blood. CDR3 sequence (DNA): TGTGCCAGCGGAACCGGGACAGGGAATACGGACACTGAAGCTTTCTTT. It encodes CASGTGTGNTDTEAFF.